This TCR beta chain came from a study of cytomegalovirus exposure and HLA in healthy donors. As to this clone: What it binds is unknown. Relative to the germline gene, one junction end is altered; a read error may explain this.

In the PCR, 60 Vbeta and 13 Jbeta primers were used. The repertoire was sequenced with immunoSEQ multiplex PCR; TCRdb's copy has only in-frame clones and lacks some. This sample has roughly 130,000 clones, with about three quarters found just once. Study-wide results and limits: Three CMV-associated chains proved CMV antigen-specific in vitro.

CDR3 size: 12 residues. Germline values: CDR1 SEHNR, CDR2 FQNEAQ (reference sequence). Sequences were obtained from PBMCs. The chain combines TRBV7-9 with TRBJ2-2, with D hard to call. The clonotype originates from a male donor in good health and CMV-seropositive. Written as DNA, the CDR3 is TGTTCCAGCAGCTTATCCGCCGGGGAGCTGTTTTTT. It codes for CSSSLSAGELFF. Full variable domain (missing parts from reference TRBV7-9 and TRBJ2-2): DTGVSQNPRHKITKRGQNVTFRCDPISEHNRLYWYRQTLGQGPEFLTYFQNEAQLEKSRLLSDRFSAERPKGSFSTLEIQRTEQGDSAMYLCSSSLSAGELFFGEGSRLTVL.